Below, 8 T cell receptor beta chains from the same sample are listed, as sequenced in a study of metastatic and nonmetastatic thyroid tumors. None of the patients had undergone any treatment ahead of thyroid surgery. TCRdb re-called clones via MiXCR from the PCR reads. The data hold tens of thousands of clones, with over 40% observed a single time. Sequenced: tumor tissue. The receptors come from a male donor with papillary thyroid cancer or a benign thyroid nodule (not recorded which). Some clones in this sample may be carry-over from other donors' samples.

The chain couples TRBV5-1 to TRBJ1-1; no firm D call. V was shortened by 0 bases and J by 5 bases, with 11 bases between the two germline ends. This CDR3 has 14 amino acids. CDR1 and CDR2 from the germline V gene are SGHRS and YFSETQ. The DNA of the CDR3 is TGCGCCAGCAGCTTGGCCGCGGGTCAAACTGAAGCTTTCTTT. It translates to CASSLAAGQTEAFF.

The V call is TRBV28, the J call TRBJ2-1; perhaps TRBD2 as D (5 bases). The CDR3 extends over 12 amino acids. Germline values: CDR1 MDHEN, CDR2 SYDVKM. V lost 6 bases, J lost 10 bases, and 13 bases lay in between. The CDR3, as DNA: TGTGCCAGCAGACCTAGCCTTGGGGAGCAGTTCTTC. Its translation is CASRPSLGEQFF.

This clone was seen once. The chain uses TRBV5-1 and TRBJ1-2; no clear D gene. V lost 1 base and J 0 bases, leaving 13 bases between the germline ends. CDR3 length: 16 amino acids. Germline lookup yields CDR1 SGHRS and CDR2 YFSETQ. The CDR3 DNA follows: TGCGCCAGCAGCTTGAGTTCTGGTCAGGCTAACTATGGCTACACCTTC. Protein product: CASSLSSGQANYGYTF. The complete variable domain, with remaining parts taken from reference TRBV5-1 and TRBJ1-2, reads KAGVTQTPRYLIKTRGQQVTLSCSPISGHRSVSWYQQTPGQGLQFLFEYFSETQRNKGNFPGRFSGRQFSNSRSEMNVSTLELGDSALYLCASSLSSGQANYGYTFGSGTRLTVV.

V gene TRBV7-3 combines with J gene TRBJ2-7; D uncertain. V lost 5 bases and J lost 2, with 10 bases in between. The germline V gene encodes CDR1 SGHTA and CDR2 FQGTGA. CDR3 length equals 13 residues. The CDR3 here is CASSPGSPYEQYF. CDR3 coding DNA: TGTGCCAGCAGCCCAGGCTCTCCCTACGAGCAGTACTTC.

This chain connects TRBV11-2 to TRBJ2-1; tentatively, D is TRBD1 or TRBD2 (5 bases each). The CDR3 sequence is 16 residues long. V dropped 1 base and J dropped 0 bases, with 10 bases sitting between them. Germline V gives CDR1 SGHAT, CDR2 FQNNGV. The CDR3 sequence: CASSLVGDHSYNEQFF. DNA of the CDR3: TGTGCCAGCAGCTTAGTCGGGGACCACTCCTACAATGAGCAGTTCTTC.

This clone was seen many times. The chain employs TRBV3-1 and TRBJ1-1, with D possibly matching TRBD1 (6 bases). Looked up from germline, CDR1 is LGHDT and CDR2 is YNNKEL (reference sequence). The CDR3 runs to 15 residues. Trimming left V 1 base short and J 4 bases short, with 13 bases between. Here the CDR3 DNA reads TGTGCCAGCAGCCAAGCCATAGGGGGGGGCACTGAAGCTTTCTTT. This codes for CASSQAIGGGTEAFF.

The CDR3 spells CASSALKQGPYNSPLHF. The CDR3 nucleotides are TGTGCCAGCAGCGCCTTAAAACAGGGTCCCTATAATTCACCCCTCCACTTT. The chain recombines TRBV11-2 with TRBJ1-6, with D possibly being TRBD1 (6 bases). Germline V lookup: CDR1 SGHAT, CDR2 FQNNGV. V lost 5 bases, J lost 2 bases, and 16 bases lay in between. This CDR3 has 17 amino acids. Combining the CDR3 with reference TRBV11-2 and TRBJ1-6 gives the whole variable domain EAGVAQSPRYKIIEKRQSVAFWCNPISGHATLYWYQQILGQGPKLLIQFQNNGVVDDSQLPKDRFSAERLKGVDSTLKIQPAKLEDSAVYLCASSALKQGPYNSPLHFGNGTRLTVT.

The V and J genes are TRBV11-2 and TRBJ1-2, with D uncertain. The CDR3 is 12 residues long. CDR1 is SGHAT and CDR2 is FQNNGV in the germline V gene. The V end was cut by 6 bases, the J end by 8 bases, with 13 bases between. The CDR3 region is CASRGRGRGYTF. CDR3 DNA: TGTGCCAGCAGAGGGCGGGGTCGGGGCTACACCTTC.